Shown below are 32 T cell receptor beta chains from a single sample sequenced in a study of radiotherapy plus CTLA-4 blockade in lung cancer (dated by TCRdb to 2017 to 2018). The library was built by means of the immunoSEQ multiplex PCR assay. TCRdb took over this immuneACCESS table, retaining in-frame rearrangements with V and J assigned. Such tables are incomplete; in checked studies, under half of the missing clones stem from an unresolved V gene, and the remainder is unexplained. The sample has about 99,000 clones on record, just over 85% of them singletons. The ten largest clones capture under 5.5% of the sample. The starting material was peripheral blood, obtained from a patient treated with radiotherapy plus ipilimumab. All receptors come from a human donor with non-small cell lung cancer that progressed on radiotherapy plus ipilimumab.

The CDR3 DNA follows: TGTGCCAGCAGCTTAACGGGGAGAAAATCCTACAATGAGCAGTTCTTC. It translates to CASSLTGRKSYNEQFF. The genes are TRBV11-2 and TRBJ2-1, with D perhaps TRBD2 (5 bases). The CDR3 totals 16 residues. Trimming left V 2 bases short and J 1 base short, with 12 bases between. Germline CDR1 SGHAT, CDR2 FQNNGV.

The CDR3 nucleotides are TGTGCCAGCAGTTTCGCCGGGTACACCGGGGAGCTGTTTTTT. Translated, it gives CASSFAGYTGELFF. The chain carries TRBV27 and TRBJ2-2, with no clear D. This CDR3 has 14 residues. Trimming left V 3 bases short and J 3 bases short, with 8 bases between. Germline V lookup: CDR1 MNHEY, CDR2 SMNVEV (reference sequence).

The genes are TRBV5-6 and TRBJ1-2; TRBD1 aligns across 9 bases. The CDR3 contains 14 residues. After removal of 3 bases from V and 8 bases from J, the junction contained 8 bases not matched to a gene. The germline gives CDR1 SGHDT, CDR2 YYEEEE. The CDR3 loop reads CASSWTRDREGYTF. The CDR3 DNA is TGTGCCAGCAGCTGGACCCGGGACAGGGAGGGCTACACCTTC.

The chain carries TRBV5-4 and TRBJ2-5; TRBD1 matches at 10 bases. TRBJ2-7 explains the end of the DNA better; the J call may be wrong. This CDR3 spans 15 amino acids. Germline loops: CDR1 SGHNT, CDR2 YYREEE (reference sequence). The CDR3 DNA is TGTGCCAGCAGCTTGGGTCACGGACAGGGGGGCGAGCAGTACTTC. Translating it yields CASSLGHGQGGEQYF.

The V call is TRBV10-2, the J call TRBJ1-5; 10 nucleotides align to TRBD1. The CDR3 spans 14 residues. From germline, CDR1 is WSHSY and CDR2 SAAADI. V lost 3 bases to trimming and J lost 6 bases; unmatched junction nucleotides: 2. For the CDR3, the DNA is TGCGCCAGCAGTGATTGGACAGGGGGTCAGCCCCAGCATTTT. It specifies CASSDWTGGQPQHF.

The chain couples TRBV11-2 to TRBJ2-2; perhaps TRBD2 as D (5 bases). CDR3 length: 13 residues. The V and J ends lost 3 bases and 3 bases respectively, with 5 bases between them. Per the germline V gene, CDR1 is SGHAT and CDR2 is FQNNGV. CDR3 DNA: TGTGCCAGCAGCTTCGGGGACACCGGGGAGCTGTTTTTT. The encoded protein is CASSFGDTGELFF.

This rearrangement joins TRBV4-2 to TRBJ2-1, with D tentatively TRBD1 or TRBD2 (5 bases each). CDR1 is LGHNA and CDR2 is YNFKEQ in the germline V gene. Trimming removed 0 bases from V and 13 bases from J, with 13 bases in between. The CDR3 spans 13 residues. CDR3 in DNA: TGTGCCAGCAGCCAAGACACTACGGGACCACAGTTCTTC. As protein: CASSQDTTGPQFF.

The chain combines TRBV15 with TRBJ1-3; tentative D call: TRBD1 (5 bases). Trimming pared 1 base from V and 3 bases from J, leaving 16 bases between. The CDR3 has 17 amino acids. Germline V gives CDR1 LNHNV, CDR2 YYDKDF (reference sequence). The CDR3 DNA reads as TGTGCCACCAGCAGAGGGGGGAGCGATATTGTTGGAAACACCATATATTTT. Translation: CATSRGGSDIVGNTIYF.

The rearrangement links TRBV15 to TRBJ1-4; TRBD1 might be the D (6 bases). V gave up 1 base and J gave up 8 bases, with 14 bases separating them. Germline CDR1 reads LNHNV; CDR2 reads YYDKDF (reference sequence). The CDR3 has 15 residues. The CDR3 spells CATSRGGQGGEKLFF. The CDR3 bases are TGTGCCACCAGCAGAGGGGGGCAGGGTGGAGAAAAACTGTTTTTT.

About this clone: The junction departs from the called germline gene at one end, perhaps through a read error. The genes are TRBV7-7 and TRBJ2-2; no clear D. The CDR3 spans 15 residues. The V gene's germline CDR1 is SSHAT and CDR2 FNYEAQ (reference sequence). The CDR3 spells CASSLGPGDTGELFF. For the CDR3, the DNA is TGTGCTAGCAGCCTCGGACCAGGAGACACCGGGGAGCTGTTTTTT.

The rearrangement joins TRBV30 to TRBJ1-5, with TRBD1 matching over 7 bases. Germline V gene data show CDR1 as GTSNPN and CDR2 as SVGIG (reference sequence). The junction had 6 bases not matched to a gene; V was cut back by 4 bases and J by 3 bases. The CDR3 length is 14 residues. This CDR3 is CAWNAGQPNQPQHF. For the CDR3, the DNA is TGTGCCTGGAATGCGGGACAGCCCAATCAGCCCCAGCATTTT.

The V and J genes are TRBV6-5 and TRBJ1-2; 7 bases are shared with TRBD1. V trimming: 5 bases; J trimming: 3 bases; junction bases outside the gene matches: 6. This CDR3 contains 14 residues. Germline V gives CDR1 MNHEY, CDR2 SVGAGI. The CDR3 is CASSLGGADYGYTF. In nucleotides, the CDR3 is TGTGCCAGCAGTCTAGGGGGCGCGGACTATGGCTACACCTTC.

This clone appeared a single time. The chain recombines TRBV15 with TRBJ2-1, with 9 bases lining up with TRBD1. V shed 8 bases, J shed 7 bases, and the junction held 9 bases outside the gene matches. The CDR3 length is 14 residues. CDR1 is LNHNV and CDR2 is YYDKDF in the germline V gene (reference sequence). CDR3 nucleotides: TGTGCCACCTCTAGGGACAGGGTGGGAAATGAGCAGTTCTTC. This encodes CATSRDRVGNEQFF.

The chain uses TRBV4-1 and TRBJ2-7; TRBD2 is a possible D gene (5 bases). CDR1 is MGHRA and CDR2 is YSYEKL in the germline V gene. V was cut by 0 bases and J by 2 bases, with 11 bases left in between. The CDR3 length is 15 residues. The CDR3 region is CASSQDSASPYEQYF. For the CDR3, the DNA is TGCGCCAGCAGCCAAGATAGCGCCAGCCCCTACGAGCAGTACTTC.

This clone was seen only once. The chain combines TRBV9 with TRBJ1-3, with 8 bases that match TRBD1. Trimming at V came to 3 bases and at J to 4 bases, leaving 15 bases not matched to a gene. The CDR3 sequence is 18 residues long. Germline CDR1 reads SGDLS; CDR2 reads YYNGEE. The CDR3 DNA reads TGTGCCAGCAGCGCTGACAGGGGCTTTGGCCTCTCGGGAAACACCATATATTTT. Protein: CASSADRGFGLSGNTIYF. Supplemented by reference TRBV9 and TRBJ1-3, the full variable domain reads DSGVTQTPKHLITATGQRVTLRCSPRSGDLSVYWYQQSLDQGLQFLIQYYNGEERAKGNILERFSAQQFPDLHSELNLSSLELGDSALYFCASSADRGFGLSGNTIYFGEGSWLTVV.

This sequence joins TRBV18 and TRBJ2-3, with D hard to call. The V gene lost 3 bases and the J gene lost 2 bases, with 12 bases spanning the gap. Germline values: CDR1 KGHSH, CDR2 LQKENI. The CDR3 has 15 amino acids. The CDR3 bases are TGTGCCAGCTCACCGTCCGCAGATCTCACAGATACGCAGTATTTT. This codes for CASSPSADLTDTQYF.

V and J are TRBV4-1 and TRBJ2-3; D is undetermined. V was clipped by 0 bases and J by 2 bases, with 6 bases between them. Per the germline V gene, CDR1 is MGHRA and CDR2 is YSYEKL. The CDR3 extends over 14 amino acids. CDR3: CASSQDRLTDTQYF. The DNA of the CDR3 is TGCGCCAGCAGCCAAGACAGGCTCACAGATACGCAGTATTTT.

The chain uses TRBV6-1 and TRBJ2-1; tentatively, D is TRBD2 (5 bases). The germline gives CDR1 MNHNS, CDR2 SASEGT. The CDR3 is 15 amino acids. Trimming took 6 bases from V and 4 from J, leaving 16 bases between them. The CDR3 loop is CASSSSSWLYNEQFF. CDR3 nucleotide sequence: TGTGCCAGCAGCTCTAGCTCCTGGTTATACAATGAGCAGTTCTTC.

The chain is built from TRBV19 and TRBJ2-3; D possibly corresponds to TRBD2 (5 bases). CDR3 length equals 13 residues. V lost 5 bases to trimming and J lost 6 bases, with 12 bases between them. CDR1 is LNHDA, CDR2 SQIVND, per germline (reference sequence). This CDR3 reads CASSPPGSDTQYF. The CDR3 DNA reads as TGTGCCAGTAGTCCACCGGGGTCTGATACGCAGTATTTT. The whole variable domain, filled in from reference TRBV19 and TRBJ2-3, reads DGGITQSPKYLFRKEGQNVTLSCEQNLNHDAMYWYRQDPGQGLRLIYYSQIVNDFQKGDIAEGYSVSREKKESFPLTVTSAQKNPTAFYLCASSPPGSDTQYFGPGTRLTVL.

V usage is TRBV6-1 and J usage is TRBJ2-5, with D unresolved. CDR3 length: 12 residues. Germline V gene sequence: CDR1 MNHNS, CDR2 SASEGT. The ends were cut back, 4 bases at V and 0 bases at J, with 3 bases in the middle. The CDR3: CASSVDQETQYF. The CDR3 DNA sequence: TGTGCCAGCAGTGTGGACCAAGAGACCCAGTACTTC.

The rearrangement joins TRBV6-6 to TRBJ1-1; D unclear. CDR1 is MNHNY, CDR2 SVGAGI, per germline (reference sequence). The V end was cut by 2 bases, the J end by 6 bases, with 7 bases between. CDR3 size: 12 residues. Here the CDR3 reads CASSYTNSEAFF. The CDR3 DNA reads as TGTGCCAGCAGTTACACCAACTCTGAAGCTTTCTTT.

Remarks on this clone: The germline gene is not matched at one end of the junction; a read error may be the cause. The chain couples TRBV7-7 to TRBJ1-3; perhaps TRBD1 as D (5 bases). Germline CDR1 SSHAT, CDR2 FNYEAQ (reference sequence). The CDR3 runs 15 residues. The CDR3 bases are TGTGCTAGCAGTGCTTCTGTGGGGCCGGGAAACACCATATATTTT. It encodes CASSASVGPGNTIYF.

This clone was detected only once. V is TRBV7-6 and J is TRBJ1-1; weak D call: TRBD1 (5 bases). V lost 1 base, J lost 6 bases, and 12 bases lay in between. This CDR3 is 14 amino acids long. Per germline, CDR1 SGHVS and CDR2 FNYEAQ. The DNA for the CDR3 is TGTGCCAGCAGCTTAGAGGCCGGGGGTGCTGAAGCTTTCTTT. Encoded protein: CASSLEAGGAEAFF.

The rearrangement joins TRBV27 to TRBJ2-5; a weak D match, TRBD1 (5 bases). In germline, CDR1 is MNHEY, CDR2 SMNVEV (reference sequence). The CDR3 consists of 14 residues. V lost 5 bases to trimming and J lost 1 base, with 11 bases between them. In DNA, the CDR3 is TGTGCCAGCAGTCCACTGACAGTCCAAGAGACCCAGTACTTC. Protein sequence: CASSPLTVQETQYF.

V is TRBV15 and J is TRBJ1-4, with a possible D match to TRBD1 (5 bases). The CDR3 consists of 14 residues. Trimming shortened V by 5 bases and J by 8 bases, and 15 bases separated the two germline ends. The germline V gene encodes CDR1 LNHNV and CDR2 YYDKDF (reference sequence). CDR3 region: CATSVRDRGEKLFF. The CDR3 DNA is TGTGCCACCAGCGTCCGGGACCGAGGAGAAAAACTGTTTTTT.

The chain uses TRBV7-8 and TRBJ2-1; D remains ambiguous. In germline, CDR1 is SGHVS, CDR2 FQNEAQ. The CDR3 sequence is 13 residues long. V dropped 2 bases and J dropped 9 bases, with 11 bases sitting between them. The CDR3 reads CASSLRSRIEQFF. The CDR3 DNA sequence: TGTGCCAGCAGCTTACGATCTCGGATTGAGCAGTTCTTC.

V and J are TRBV18 and TRBJ2-2; possible D gene TRBD1, 6 bases. Germline V gene sequence: CDR1 KGHSH, CDR2 LQKENI. V was clipped by 1 base and J by 2 bases, with 8 bases between them. CDR3 size: 15 residues. The CDR3: CASSPRTENTGELFF. CDR3 nucleotide sequence: TGTGCCAGCTCACCACGGACAGAAAACACCGGGGAGCTGTTTTTT.

The chain is built from TRBV6-1 and TRBJ2-3; weak D call: TRBD2 (6 bases). The CDR3 is 15 amino acids. The germline V gene has CDR1 MNHNS and CDR2 SASEGT. V lost 3 bases, J lost 0 bases, and 10 bases lay in between. In DNA, the CDR3 is TGTGCCAGCAGTGAGTGGAGGGGTAGCACAGATACGCAGTATTTT. Translating it yields CASSEWRGSTDTQYF.

The chain joins TRBV21-1 to TRBJ2-1; TRBD2 is the table's D call and was not checked against the DNA. TRBV21-1 is an annotated pseudogene. The CDR3 runs to 12 residues. CDR3 in DNA: TGTGCCAGCAGCTTCCTAGCGCCTGAGCAGTTCTTC. It yields the protein CASSFLAPEQFF.

The chain carries TRBV5-1 and TRBJ2-1; TRBD2 agrees at 11 bases. CDR3 size: 17 residues. V trimming: 4 bases; J trimming: 3 bases; junction bases outside the gene matches: 9. The germline V gene encodes CDR1 SGHRS and CDR2 YFSETQ. CDR3 DNA: TGCGCCAGCAGCCCGGGCGGTAGCGGGAGGGTCTACAATGAGCAGTTCTTC. Amino acids: CASSPGGSGRVYNEQFF.

The V call is TRBV11-3, the J call TRBJ1-1, with D uncertain. Trimming cost V 6 bases and J 7 bases, with 12 bases left between them. Per the germline V gene, CDR1 is SGHNT and CDR2 is YENEEA. The CDR3 runs to 12 residues. In DNA form, the CDR3 reads TGTGCCAGCAGGGTAACAGCGTATGAAGCTTTCTTT. Encoded protein: CASRVTAYEAFF.

The chain links TRBV6-1 to TRBJ1-5; D uncertain. CDR1 and CDR2 from the germline V gene are MNHNS and SASEGT. The V and J ends lost 7 bases and 0 bases respectively, with 7 bases between them. The CDR3 loop spans 13 amino acids. In DNA, the CDR3 is TGTGCCAGCAAGGGAGGTAGCAATCAGCCCCAGCATTTT. This gives the protein CASKGGSNQPQHF.